Each of the 8 T cell receptor beta chains below was sequenced from the same sample in a study of cytomegalovirus exposure and HLA in healthy donors. The primer mix had 60 Vbeta and 13 Jbeta primers. TCRdb's copy holds only in-frame clones and misses some; the assay was immunoSEQ multiplex PCR. The sample holds 78,000 or so clones; 84% are singletons and the top ten take 2.4%. Sequencing used PBMCs. The receptor source for this set is a woman aged 45-60 years in good health and CMV-seronegative.

The chain joins TRBV5-1 to TRBJ2-7, with TRBD1 matching 12 bases. CDR1 and CDR2 (germline): SGHRS, YFSETQ. This CDR3 has 16 amino acids. J gave up 5 bases and V 4 bases, and 10 bases lay outside the gene matches. The CDR3 sequence is CASSHLRDRGLNEQYV. In DNA form, the CDR3 reads TGCGCCAGCAGCCACCTCCGGGACAGGGGGCTTAACGAGCAGTACGTC.

The rearrangement links TRBV15 to TRBJ2-2; D is unclear. CDR3 length: 11 amino acids. Germline CDR1 is LNHNV and CDR2 is YYDKDF (reference sequence). Trimming pared 11 bases from V and 4 bases from J, leaving 8 bases between. CDR3 loop: CASTSTGELFF. CDR3 coding DNA: TGTGCCTCGACATCCACCGGGGAGCTGTTTTTT.

This clone was detected a few times. The germline gene is not matched at one end of the junction; a read error may be the cause. This sample includes further DNA sequences coding for the same CDR3. This chain joins TRBV6-1 and TRBJ2-5, with TRBD2 matching over 10 bases. The germline gives CDR1 MNHNS, CDR2 SASEGT. This CDR3 has 15 amino acids. CDR3 residues: CASSELAGSQETQYF. In nucleotides, the CDR3 is TGCGCCAGCAGCGAACTAGCGGGGTCTCAAGAGACCCAGTACTTC.

V gene TRBV28 combines with J gene TRBJ1-2; 7 bases align to TRBD1. Germline CDR1 MDHEN, CDR2 SYDVKM. V lost 5 bases and J lost 4; bases outside the gene matches: 7. The CDR3 loop spans 14 amino acids. The CDR3 here is CASSPLQGIYGYTF. CDR3 in DNA: TGTGCCAGCAGTCCACTACAGGGGATCTATGGCTACACCTTC.

V usage is TRBV5-1 and J usage is TRBJ2-2; 10 nucleotides line up with TRBD2. This CDR3 contains 17 residues. The trim removed 3 bases at V and 5 bases at J, leaving 10 bases unmatched. Germline CDR1 reads SGHRS; CDR2 reads YFSETQ. The CDR3 DNA reads TGCGCCAGCAGCTGGGAGCTAGCGGGGGCCGGGACCGGGGAGCTGTTTTTT. This codes for CASSWELAGAGTGELFF.

This chain uses TRBV6-4 with TRBJ2-1; 8 bases match TRBD2. The CDR3 has 18 amino acids. J was trimmed by 6 bases and V by 0 bases; bases with no gene match: 13. Looked up from germline, CDR1 is MRHNA and CDR2 is SNTAGT. The CDR3 spells CASSDSPYGAGDRNEQFF. The DNA of the CDR3 is TGTGCCAGCAGTGACTCCCCCTACGGAGCGGGGGACCGCAATGAGCAGTTCTTC.

This chain uses TRBV9 with TRBJ1-1; 7 bases align to TRBD1. The germline CDR1 and CDR2 sequences are SGDLS and YYNGEE. V was pared by 0 bases and J by 4 bases, with 3 bases of the junction left unmatched. This CDR3 is 14 amino acids long. CDR3 protein: CASSVGGTATEAFF. For the CDR3, the DNA is TGTGCCAGCAGCGTAGGAGGGACAGCCACTGAAGCTTTCTTT.

CDR3 coding DNA: TGTGCCAGCAGTGGTATGGCGGGAGGGCCCGATGAGCAGTTCTTC. This gives the protein CASSGMAGGPDEQFF. The rearrangement uses TRBV2 and TRBJ2-1, with 9 bases that match TRBD2. The CDR3 is made up of 15 amino acids. V lost 4 bases and J lost 8; bases outside the gene matches: 9. Per the germline V gene, CDR1 is SNHLY and CDR2 is FYNNEI.